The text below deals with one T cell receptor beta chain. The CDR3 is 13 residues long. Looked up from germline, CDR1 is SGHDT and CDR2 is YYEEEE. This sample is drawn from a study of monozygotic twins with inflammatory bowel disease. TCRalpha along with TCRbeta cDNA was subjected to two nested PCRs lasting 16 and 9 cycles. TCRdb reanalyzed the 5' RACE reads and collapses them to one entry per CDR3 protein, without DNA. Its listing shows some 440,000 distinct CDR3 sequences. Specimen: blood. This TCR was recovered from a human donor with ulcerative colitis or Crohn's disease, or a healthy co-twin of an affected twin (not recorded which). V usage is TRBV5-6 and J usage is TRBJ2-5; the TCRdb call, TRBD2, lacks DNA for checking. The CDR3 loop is CAGEFPSKETQYF.